In this sample, the clone carrying this T cell receptor (beta chain) turned up a few times. The antigen is undetermined. This sample was taken from a study of T-cell memory formation after mild COVID-19. Notes on the study in general: Prior to infection, memory already included some responding clones, suggesting cross-reactive memory joined.

Germline V gene sequence: CDR1 MGHRA, CDR2 YSYEKL. The CDR3 is made up of 17 amino acids. J was trimmed by 1 base and V by 3 bases; bases with no gene match: 7. TCRdb re-derived calls from the 5' RACE reads in MiXCR, one entry per CDR3 protein. The top ten hold around 12% of the sample, which has approximately 430,000 distinct CDR3 sequences, about a quarter seen once. V is TRBV4-1 and J is TRBJ2-2; 8 bases are a match to TRBD1. The sequence was collected from an adult woman who had mild COVID-19 (a few samples of this study predate the infection). Cell type and time point are not known. The sequencing input was PBMCs or a T cell subset sorted from them (not recorded which). CDR3 DNA: TGCGCCAGCAGCCAGACGTATGGGACAGGGAACACCGGGGAGCTGTTTTTT. Its translation is CASSQTYGTGNTGELFF.